This T cell receptor (beta chain) emerged from a study of OX40 agonist ivuxolimab in advanced cancers. General observations from the study: CD4+ T cells averaged fewer expanded clones than CD8+ T cells. The investigators did not determine what antigen specificity the expanded peripheral T cells had.

Trimming cost V 0 bases and J 8 bases, with 9 bases left between them. CDR1 MNHNY and CDR2 SVGAGI come from the germline V gene (reference sequence). The CDR3 sequence is 13 residues long. A word on this clone: The antigen is unknown.

Sequencing was performed with immunoSEQ multiplex PCR; in TCRdb, only in-frame clones are kept and a portion is missing. The table records tens of thousands of clones, about 88% of them present only once. Exclusion of a patient followed from autoimmune disease history or systemic immunosuppression. The sample in question was CD4+ or CD8+ T cells sorted from blood, obtained in a trial of the OX40 agonist ivuxolimab. The sequence derives from an adult with an advanced solid tumor such as melanoma, head and neck, liver or kidney cancer. The chain combines TRBV6-6 with TRBJ2-3; D is unresolved. CDR3 coding DNA: TGTGCCAGCAGTTACTCCGAGATTGGTACGCAGTATTTT. This translates into CASSYSEIGTQYF.